This T cell receptor beta chain was sequenced in a study of T-cell reconstitution after alpha-beta-depleted transplantation in children. Construction of the TCRbeta library involved unique molecular identifiers. TCRdb re-analysed the PCR reads in MiXCR, keeping a single row per CDR3 protein. The sample lists about 610,000 distinct CDR3 sequences, over 9.5% seen once, with less than 5% in the top ten. Germline V gene lookup returns CDR1 SGHDN and CDR2 FVKESK. V trimming: 1 base; J trimming: 9 bases; junction bases outside the gene matches: 8. The CDR3 loop spans 15 amino acids. The chain carries TRBV14 and TRBJ2-1; 8 bases match TRBD2. The material was PBMCs from the stem cell graft donor, obtained from the stem cell graft. The sequence came from a human donor who donated a stem cell graft to a child with acute myeloid leukemia. The CDR3 region has the DNA TGTGCCAGCAGCCAAGCGGGCGGGACTAGGTCTGAGCAGTTCTTC. Translated, it gives CASSQAGGTRSEQFF.